This TCR beta chain was sequenced in a study of identical twins. The V gene end was trimmed by 4 bases and the J gene end by 7 bases; junction bases not matched to a gene: 12. The CDR3 contains 15 residues. Germline assignment: CDR1 SGHNT and CDR2 YYREEE (reference sequence). MiXCR was run by TCRdb on the 5' RACE reads, yielding one entry per CDR3 protein. This sample has 400,000 to 550,000 distinct CDR3 sequences, with more than 13% found just once. The same sample was also used in a study of yellow fever vaccine responses in identical twins.

V usage is TRBV5-4 and J usage is TRBJ2-3; TRBD2 agrees at 7 bases. The sequencing input was CD4+ T cells sorted from blood. The sequence was collected from a woman under 30 in good health. CDR3: CASSGPAGEGHTQYF. DNA for the CDR3: TGTGCCAGCAGCGGCCCGGCCGGGGAGGGGCATACGCAGTATTTT.